This is a list of T cell receptor beta chains from one sample in a study of sequential checkpoint blockade in melanoma. The data were produced by immunoSEQ multiplex PCR, yet TCRdb's version contains in-frame clones alone and is incomplete. The sample has over 8,000 clones, roughly three fifths seen once. The starting material was CD8+ T cells sorted from blood (inferred from file names), obtained from a patient given nivolumab and ipilimumab in sequence. These receptors all stem from a human donor with melanoma. The CDR3 runs from the conserved cysteine through the conserved F or W. The D gene is left open where the match is weak. The size field is filled for only some rows; it gives once, few, many or a size class.

TRBJ2-3 TRBD1 TRBV28 - CASSSMDRGRPDTQYF TGTGCCAGCAGTTCCATGGACAGGGGGCGCCCAGATACGCAGTATTTT
TRBJ2-7 TRBD2 TRBV5-6 - CASSGGLAGAEQYF TGTGCCAGCAGCGGGGGGCTAGCGGGGGCCGAGCAGTACTTC
TRBJ2-3 TRBD1 TRBV6-6 - CASGGQGATDTQYF TGTGCCAGTGGCGGACAGGGGGCAACAGATACGCAGTATTTT
TRBJ2-1 TRBD2 TRBV11-2 - CASSFQGAGNPLEQFF TGTGCCAGCTCGTTCCAGGGAGCGGGGAATCCTTTAGAGCAGTTCTTC
TRBJ1-5 - TRBV6-5 - CASSYSRPNSRYF TGTGCCAGCAGTTACTCCCGTCCCAACTCACGGTATTTT
TRBJ2-3 - TRBV6-4 - CASSGGPTDTQYF TGTGCCAGCAGTGGAGGTCCCACAGATACGCAGTATTTT
TRBJ2-3 TRBD2 TRBV27 - CASSLNQRGSYTDTQYF TGTGCCAGCAGTTTAAACCAGCGGGGGAGCTACACAGATACGCAGTATTTT
TRBJ2-7 TRBD2 TRBV27 once CASSWSSGDQQYF TGTGCCAGCAGTTGGTCTAGCGGGGACCAGCAGTACTTC
TRBJ1-5 - TRBV7-2 - CASSLAPGLRNQPQHF TGTGCCAGCAGCTTAGCACCAGGGCTCCGCAATCAGCCCCAGCATTTT
TRBJ1-1 - TRBV28 - CASSTPAGKTEAFF TGTGCCAGCAGTACCCCGGCGGGGAAGACTGAAGCTTTCTTT
TRBJ2-7 - TRBV7-9 few CASSHTGSPYYEQYF TGCGCCAGCAGCCACACCGGGTCCCCTTATTACGAGCAGTACTTC
TRBJ1-3 - TRBV2 few CATSAGQSSGNTIYF TGTGCCACCTCAGCAGGGCAGTCCTCTGGAAACACCATATATTTT
TRBJ2-7 TRBD1 TRBV15 - CATGGQSSGSPYEQYF TGTGCCACCGGGGGACAGAGCTCGGGGAGTCCCTACGAGCAGTACTTC
TRBJ2-1 TRBD2 TRBV7-3 - CASSLGAGGGYNEQFF TGTGCCAGCAGCTTAGGGGCGGGAGGGGGCTACAATGAGCAGTTCTTC
TRBJ1-1 - TRBV11-2 - CASSRQIITEAFF TGTGCCAGCAGTAGACAGATTATCACTGAAGCTTTCTTT
TRBJ2-2 TRBD2 TRBV5-6 - CASQTGLAGVATGELFF TGTGCCAGTCAAACGGGACTAGCGGGAGTAGCCACCGGGGAGCTGTTTTTT
TRBJ2-3 TRBD2 TRBV13 - CASSTAGRETDTQYF TGTGCCAGCAGCACAGCAGGGAGGGAGACAGATACGCAGTATTTT
TRBJ2-1 TRBD2 TRBV9 - CASTPGGQYNEQFF TGTGCCAGCACCCCGGGAGGGCAGTACAATGAGCAGTTCTTC
TRBJ2-7 TRBD1 TRBV2 - CASRQDRASSYEQYF TGTGCCAGCAGACAGGACAGGGCGAGCTCCTACGAGCAGTACTTC
TRBJ2-1 - TRBV19 once CASSTSPSSYNEQFF TGTGCCAGTAGTACGAGTCCGAGCTCCTACAATGAGCAGTTCTTC
TRBJ1-1 - TRBV6-6 - CASGLAFLNTEAFF TGTGCCAGCGGTTTAGCGTTTTTGAACACTGAAGCTTTCTTT
TRBJ2-7 - TRBV2 - CASISRETYEQYF TGTGCCAGCATAAGCCGGGAGACTTACGAGCAGTACTTC
TRBJ1-6 TRBD1 TRBV11-1 few CASSFRGNNSPLHF TGTGCCAGCAGCTTCAGGGGGAATAATTCACCCCTCCACTTT
TRBJ1-1 TRBD1 TRBV2 few CASRDDRGLFTEAFF TGTGCCAGCAGGGACGACAGGGGGTTGTTCACTGAAGCTTTCTTT
TRBJ2-1 TRBD2 TRBV7-2 - CASSLWYGGAYNEQFF TGTGCCAGCAGCTTATGGTACGGGGGGGCGTACAATGAGCAGTTCTTC
TRBJ1-2 - TRBV25-1 - CASSAHGRGYGYTF TGTGCCAGCAGCGCCCATGGCAGGGGCTATGGCTACACCTTC
TRBJ1-1 - TRBV18 once CASSPGGGAAFF TGTGCCAGCTCACCGGGGGGGGGCGCAGCTTTCTTT
TRBJ2-7 TRBD1 TRBV4-3 - CASSHSGTGAYEQYF TGCGCCAGCAGCCACAGCGGGACAGGGGCCTACGAGCAGTACTTC
TRBJ1-1 - TRBV27 few CASRRPWGVPALKNTEAFF TGTGCCAGCAGACGACCATGGGGGGTACCAGCTTTGAAAAACACTGAAGCTTTCTTT
TRBJ2-7 TRBD2 TRBV28 - CASSRVLAGGHSYEQYF TGTGCCAGCAGCCGTGTTTTAGCGGGGGGCCACTCCTACGAGCAGTACTTC
TRBJ2-3 - TRBV7-6 - CASSLSQVDTQYF TGTGCCAGCAGCTTGAGTCAGGTAGATACGCAGTATTTT
TRBJ1-1 TRBD1 TRBV4-3 - CASSPAWTGGNTEAFF TGCGCCAGCAGCCCGGCGTGGACAGGCGGGAACACTGAAGCTTTCTTT
TRBJ2-3 TRBD2 TRBV6-5 few CASSYKTSGFKDTQYF TGTGCCAGCAGTTACAAGACTAGCGGGTTCAAAGATACGCAGTATTTT
TRBJ1-5 - TRBV6-5 - CASSHRGYNQPQHF TGTGCCAGCAGTCATAGGGGTTACAATCAGCCCCAGCATTTT
TRBJ2-7 - TRBV28 - CASSSDSLSYEQYF TGTGCCAGCAGTTCGGACAGCCTCTCCTACGAGCAGTACTTC
TRBJ1-4 - TRBV7-9 - CASSLQGPTNEKLFF TGTGCCAGCAGCTTACAGGGGCCAACTAATGAAAAACTGTTTTTT
TRBJ2-5 TRBD2 TRBV6-1 few CAISVLRAGVGPQETQYF TGTGCCATCAGTGTCCTAAGAGCGGGAGTAGGCCCCCAAGAGACCCAGTACTTC
TRBJ2-1 TRBD1 TRBV15 once CATSGQESYNEQFF TGTGCCACCAGCGGACAGGAGTCCTACAATGAGCAGTTCTTC
TRBJ2-1 TRBD2 TRBV11-3 few CASSLAGGLAGVDEQFF TGTGCCAGCAGCTTAGCCGGGGGCCTAGCGGGAGTCGATGAGCAGTTCTTC
TRBJ2-3 TRBD2 TRBV7-6 few CASSEAGGTTDTQYF TGTGCCAGCAGTGAAGCGGGGGGGACCACAGATACGCAGTATTTT
TRBJ1-6 TRBD1 TRBV7-9 - CASSLTGTGARNNSPLHF TGTGCCAGCAGCTTAACGGGGACAGGAGCTCGGAATAATTCACCCCTCCACTTT
TRBJ1-1 - TRBV6-1 few CASPLSAEAFF TGTGCCAGCCCCCTCAGTGCTGAAGCTTTCTTT
TRBJ2-7 - TRBV28 - CASSLRGTVGEQYF TGTGCCAGCAGTTTACGCGGGACAGTTGGAGAGCAGTACTTC
TRBJ1-2 - TRBV28 - CASKIWEPPDYGYTF TGTGCCAGCAAGATATGGGAGCCCCCTGACTATGGCTACACCTTC
TRBJ1-3 - TRBV4-2 few CASSYEAREELGNTIYF TGTGCCAGCAGCTACGAGGCCAGGGAAGAACTTGGAAACACCATATATTTT
TRBJ2-3 - TRBV6-4 medium-sized CASSTEPSTDTQYF TGTGCCAGCAGTACAGAGCCTAGCACAGATACGCAGTATTTT